This T cell receptor beta chain was sequenced during a study of Ad26.COV2.S vaccination and SARS-CoV-2 variants. General observations from the study: It was vaccine recipients, not placebo recipients, who had the higher spike-specific TCR breadth.

Of note for this clone: The target antigen is unknown.

Assay used: immunoSEQ multiplex PCR; TCRdb lists only in-frame clones, some missing. The table lists around 45,000 clones, roughly 84% of them singletons, with over 40% in the top ten. The sequence was collected from a human donor who had recovered from COVID-19. Sample: peripheral blood, taken after recovery from COVID-19.

The CDR3 DNA sequence: TGTGCCAGCAGTGAGTCTAGCGGCAGCACAGATACGCAGTATTTT. Amino acid sequence: CASSESSGSTDTQYF. The V gene is TRBV6-4, the J gene TRBJ2-3; 7 bases agree with TRBD2. The ends lost 3 bases at V and 0 bases at J; junction bases unmatched: 3. This CDR3 is built from 15 residues. Germline V gene data show CDR1 as MRHNA and CDR2 as SNTAGT.